These T cell receptor beta chains were read from a single sample in a study of blood T cell repertoires in COVID-19. Using immunoSEQ multiplex PCR, the repertoire was profiled, and TCRdb retains in-frame clones only, with some absent. Of under 200,000 clones listed, 90% are singletons. Sequenced input: peripheral blood. The receptors stem from a man aged 45-65 years with acute or convalescent COVID-19. CDR3s include the opening cysteine and the closing phenylalanine or tryptophan. Each record gives: D gene, J gene, clone size, V gene, CDR3 DNA, CDR3 protein. D genes are given only for firm matches. Size is omitted from some rows. Given values are once, few, many or a class for expanded clones.

D: TRBD1
J: TRBJ1-2
size: NA
V: TRBV7-2
DNA: TGTGCCAGCAGCCTAGGGACAGGGGGGGGTGGCTATGGCTACACCTTC
CDR3: CASSLGTGGGGYGYTF

D: NA
J: TRBJ2-7
size: NA
V: TRBV11-2
DNA: TGTGCCAGCAGCTTAGACCCCGGCGGACTCTCCTACGAGCAGTACTTC
CDR3: CASSLDPGGLSYEQYF

D: NA
J: TRBJ1-4
size: NA
V: TRBV2
DNA: TGTGCCAGCAGTCAACAGGCTGTAACTAATGAAAAACTGTTTTTT
CDR3: CASSQQAVTNEKLFF

D: NA
J: TRBJ1-5
size: NA
V: TRBV28
DNA: TGTGCCAGCAGTTTCTTTAGCAGGGGCCTCGGTCAGCCCCAGCATTTT
CDR3: CASSFFSRGLGQPQHF

D: NA
J: TRBJ1-2
size: NA
V: TRBV6-5
DNA: TGTGCCAGCCGGGCCGGGACACACTTGAACTATGGCTACACCTTC
CDR3: CASRAGTHLNYGYTF

D: NA
J: TRBJ1-1
size: NA
V: TRBV29-1
DNA: TGCAGCGCCAGGGACACTGAAGCTTTCTTT
CDR3: CSARDTEAFF

D: TRBD1
J: TRBJ2-1
size: NA
V: TRBV25-1
DNA: TGTGCCAGCAGTGGGGGACAGCGAAATGAGCAGTTCTTC
CDR3: CASSGGQRNEQFF

D: NA
J: TRBJ1-2
size: NA
V: TRBV12-3/TRBV12-4
DNA: TGTGCCAGCAGCCCCGCACGGCTAGGCGATCACACCTTC
CDR3: CASSPARLGDHTF

D: TRBD1
J: TRBJ1-1
size: NA
V: TRBV28
DNA: TGTGCCAGCGTTACAGGGGCCCAGGGCACTGAAGCTTTCTTT
CDR3: CASVTGAQGTEAFF

D: TRBD1
J: TRBJ2-2
size: NA
V: TRBV7-6
DNA: TGTGCCAGCAGCTTGAGACAGGGATCGACCGGGGAGCTGTTTTTT
CDR3: CASSLRQGSTGELFF

D: NA
J: TRBJ2-7
size: NA
V: TRBV5-6
DNA: TGTGCCAGCAGCCAACTCCCCGCCCGGGTGTGGGAGCAGTACTTC
CDR3: CASSQLPARVWEQYF

D: TRBD1
J: TRBJ2-2
size: NA
V: TRBV7-9
DNA: TGTGCCAGCAGCTTAACCCCTTGGACAGGGGTGAGCACCGGGGAGCTGTTTTTT
CDR3: CASSLTPWTGVSTGELFF

D: TRBD1
J: TRBJ2-1
size: few
V: TRBV5-1
DNA: TGCGCCAGCAGCCGTAGACAGGGTGAGGAGCAGTTCTTC
CDR3: CASSRRQGEEQFF

D: NA
J: TRBJ1-5
size: NA
V: TRBV28
DNA: TGTGCCAGCAGTTCCACCGGGACACCAGTTTATGATAAGCCCCAGCATTTT
CDR3: CASSSTGTPVYDKPQHF

D: NA
J: TRBJ1-4
size: NA
V: TRBV6-6
DNA: TGTGCCAGCAGTTACCTGGGGGCAGGTAATGAAAAACTGTTTTTT
CDR3: CASSYLGAGNEKLFF

D: NA
J: TRBJ2-2
size: NA
V: TRBV5-1
DNA: TGCGCCAGCAGCTTGCCAGCGGGGAACACCGGGGAGCTGTTTTTT
CDR3: CASSLPAGNTGELFF

D: TRBD1
J: TRBJ1-2
size: NA
V: TRBV7-8
DNA: TGTGCCAGCAGCGGACAGGGAAGCTATGGCTACACCTTC
CDR3: CASSGQGSYGYTF

D: NA
J: TRBJ1-2
size: NA
V: TRBV5-4
DNA: TGTGCCAGCAGCTACTACAGGGACGGCTATGGCTACACCTTC
CDR3: CASSYYRDGYGYTF

D: NA
J: TRBJ1-2
size: NA
V: TRBV2
DNA: TGTGCCAGCAGTGAGAGTCCGGTACTCTATGGCTACACCTTC
CDR3: CASSESPVLYGYTF

D: TRBD1
J: TRBJ2-5
size: NA
V: TRBV25-1
DNA: TGTGCCAGCAGTGATCCCTCCGGGACAGGGTTGGAGACCCAGTACTTC
CDR3: CASSDPSGTGLETQYF

D: NA
J: TRBJ1-1
size: NA
V: TRBV4-2
DNA: TGTGCCAGCAGCGCACAGTCGGAAGCTTTCTTT
CDR3: CASSAQSEAFF

D: NA
J: TRBJ2-7
size: NA
V: TRBV27
DNA: TGTGCCAGCAGTTTGGAGGGGGCGCTACCCGGGTACGAGCAGTACTTC
CDR3: CASSLEGALPGYEQYF

D: TRBD1
J: TRBJ2-1
size: NA
V: TRBV6-5
DNA: TGTGCCAGCAGTTTCCGACCGGGACAGGGGGGGAATGAGCAGTTCTTC
CDR3: CASSFRPGQGGNEQFF

D: TRBD1
J: TRBJ2-1
size: NA
V: TRBV19
DNA: TGTGCCAGTAGTATACCAGGGGGATACAATGAGCAGTTCTTC
CDR3: CASSIPGGYNEQFF

D: TRBD2
J: TRBJ2-1
size: once
V: TRBV19
DNA: TGTGCCAGTAGTATAGTATTTGCGGGGGGCTACAATGAGCAGTTCTTC
CDR3: CASSIVFAGGYNEQFF

D: NA
J: TRBJ1-2
size: NA
V: TRBV6-1
DNA: TGTGCCAGCAGTGAAGGGGGGGGCAGGGGAGGCTATGGCTACACCTTC
CDR3: CASSEGGGRGGYGYTF

D: TRBD2
J: TRBJ2-5
size: NA
V: TRBV6-5
DNA: TGTGCCAGCAGTTACTCCGGAGCGGGGGGTCAAACCCAGTACTTC
CDR3: CASSYSGAGGQTQYF

D: TRBD1
J: TRBJ1-1
size: NA
V: TRBV6-2/TRBV6-3
DNA: TGTGCCAGCAGTGACAAGGACAGGGGGAACACTGAAGCTTTCTTT
CDR3: CASSDKDRGNTEAFF

D: NA
J: TRBJ1-1
size: NA
V: TRBV7-9
DNA: TGTGCCAGCAGCCTAGGCCAGGGTTTTGTTGAAGCTTTCTTT
CDR3: CASSLGQGFVEAFF

D: NA
J: TRBJ2-2
size: NA
V: TRBV5-4
DNA: TGTGCCAGCAGCAGAGCGGGCCTAGCGAGGCGGGAGCTGTTTTTT
CDR3: CASSRAGLARRELFF

D: NA
J: TRBJ1-2
size: NA
V: TRBV19
DNA: TGTGCCAGTAGCCTGGTGGCGGCGGGCTACACCTTC
CDR3: CASSLVAAGYTF

D: NA
J: TRBJ1-3
size: NA
V: TRBV9
DNA: TGTGCCAGCAGCTCCTATCCAGGGGTCCCTGGAAACACCATATATTTT
CDR3: CASSSYPGVPGNTIYF

D: NA
J: TRBJ1-1
size: NA
V: TRBV27
DNA: TGTGCCAGCAGTTTCGTCGGACAGACAACTGAAGCTTTCTTT
CDR3: CASSFVGQTTEAFF

D: TRBD2
J: TRBJ2-3
size: NA
V: TRBV4-3
DNA: TGCGCCAGCAGCCAAGGAACCGGGACTAGCGGGGGGGCGCGGGATACGCAGTATTTT
CDR3: CASSQGTGTSGGARDTQYF

D: TRBD2
J: TRBJ2-1
size: NA
V: TRBV28
DNA: TGTGCCAGCAGACTAGCGGGGAACAATGAGCAGTTCTTC
CDR3: CASRLAGNNEQFF

D: NA
J: TRBJ2-3
size: NA
V: TRBV18
DNA: TGTGCCAGCTCATCGATAACTAGCTTAAGCACAGATACGCAGTATTTT
CDR3: CASSSITSLSTDTQYF

D: NA
J: TRBJ1-4
size: few
V: TRBV7-9
DNA: TGTGCCAGCAGCCCGCCACGACAGTTAACTAATGAAAAACTGTTTTTT
CDR3: CASSPPRQLTNEKLFF

D: TRBD1
J: TRBJ1-1
size: NA
V: TRBV19
DNA: TGTGCCAGTAGTATAGACGGGACAGGGATTCTGAACACTGAAGCTTTCTTT
CDR3: CASSIDGTGILNTEAFF

D: NA
J: TRBJ1-2
size: NA
V: TRBV4-2
DNA: TGTGCCAGCAGCCAAGAGGGAAAGGATTCTACGGGGTATGGCTACACCTTC
CDR3: CASSQEGKDSTGYGYTF

D: NA
J: TRBJ2-5
size: NA
V: TRBV12-3/TRBV12-4
DNA: TGTGCCAGCAGTTTATGGGCCCAAGAGACCCAGTACTTC
CDR3: CASSLWAQETQYF

D: NA
J: TRBJ1-1
size: NA
V: TRBV10-3
DNA: TGTGCCATCAGTGACTTAAACCGGGACATAGTTGAAGCTTTCTTT
CDR3: CAISDLNRDIVEAFF

D: NA
J: TRBJ1-3
size: NA
V: TRBV27
DNA: TGTGCCAGCAGCGCCGCAGGAACTGGAAACACCATATATTTT
CDR3: CASSAAGTGNTIYF

D: NA
J: TRBJ2-3
size: NA
V: TRBV2
DNA: TGTGCCAGCCCCACCGGGAGACCTAGCACAGATACGCAGTATTTT
CDR3: CASPTGRPSTDTQYF

D: TRBD1
J: TRBJ1-1
size: once
V: TRBV5-8
DNA: TGTGCCAGCAGCTCAAAACCGGACAGGCGGGAAGCTTTCTTT
CDR3: CASSSKPDRREAFF

D: NA
J: TRBJ2-2
size: NA
V: TRBV5-1
DNA: TGCGCCAGCAGCTCGGGACTTGCTACCGGGGAGCTGTTTTTT
CDR3: CASSSGLATGELFF

D: TRBD1
J: TRBJ1-1
size: once
V: TRBV7-6
DNA: TGTGCCAGCACCTCGACAGGGTCCACTGAAGCTTTCTTT
CDR3: CASTSTGSTEAFF

D: NA
J: TRBJ1-3
size: once
V: TRBV11-2
DNA: TGTGCCAGCAGCTTATGGGGACTCTCTGGAAACACCATATATTTT
CDR3: CASSLWGLSGNTIYF

D: NA
J: TRBJ2-5
size: NA
V: TRBV7-2
DNA: TGTGCCAGCAGCTTAGGGGGCCACCAAGAGACCCAGTACTTC
CDR3: CASSLGGHQETQYF

D: NA
J: TRBJ1-2
size: NA
V: TRBV27
DNA: TGTGCCAGCGGCCCCGATATGGCTAACTATGGCTACACCTTC
CDR3: CASGPDMANYGYTF

D: TRBD1
J: TRBJ1-2
size: NA
V: TRBV24-1
DNA: TGTGCCACCAGTGATTATACAGGGGGCTGGGATGGCTACACCTTC
CDR3: CATSDYTGGWDGYTF

D: NA
J: TRBJ1-5
size: NA
V: TRBV19
DNA: TGTGCCAGTAGTATAGTAGATATCGATCAGCCCCAGCATTTT
CDR3: CASSIVDIDQPQHF

D: NA
J: TRBJ2-7
size: NA
V: TRBV19
DNA: TGTGCCAGTAGTACGACGACAGATGCCTACGAGCAGTACTTC
CDR3: CASSTTTDAYEQYF

D: TRBD2
J: TRBJ2-1
size: NA
V: TRBV27
DNA: TGTGCCAGCAGTTTGGTAGCACTAGCGGGAAATGAGCAGTTCTTC
CDR3: CASSLVALAGNEQFF

D: TRBD1
J: TRBJ2-6
size: NA
V: TRBV10-2
DNA: TGCGCCAGCATGGAAGAAAGGGGGCAGGCTGGGGCCAACGTCCTGACTTTC
CDR3: CASMEERGQAGANVLTF

D: NA
J: TRBJ1-6
size: NA
V: TRBV5-6
DNA: TGTGCCAGCAGCTGGGCAGGGAATACCTATAATTCACCCCTCCACTTT
CDR3: CASSWAGNTYNSPLHF

D: NA
J: TRBJ1-4
size: NA
V: TRBV10-3
DNA: TGTGCCATCAGTGAGATGGGCTCGGGGAATGAAAAACTGTTTTTT
CDR3: CAISEMGSGNEKLFF

D: TRBD2
J: TRBJ2-1
size: once
V: TRBV7-9
DNA: TGTGCCAGCAGTAGGACTAGCGGGAGTTGGGATGAGCAGTTCTTC
CDR3: CASSRTSGSWDEQFF